The text below deals with one T cell receptor (beta chain). This specimen comes from a study of blood T cell repertoires in COVID-19. Across the whole study: The United States, Italy and Spain were the sources of the acute and convalescent COVID-19 samples. T cells, B-cell-depleted T cells, or PBMCs provided the cDNA or gDNA that served as material.

The authors' processing: Amplified reference gene primers provided the basis for estimating nucleated cell counts. Using immunoSEQ multiplex PCR, the repertoire was profiled, and TCRdb retains in-frame clones only, with some absent. D and trimming were read from the DNA, whereas the V and J calls and clone size are those reported in that table. Altogether under 250,000 clones are present, about 89% being singletons, with the ten largest covering 1.5% to 2%. This CDR3 contains 13 residues. Germline CDR1 is SGHRS and CDR2 is YFSETQ. Trimming cost V 4 bases and J 6 bases; bases outside gene matches: 2. The chain couples TRBV5-1 to TRBJ2-1, with 9 bases identical to TRBD1. The sequence was collected from a woman aged 60-70 years who had recovered from COVID-19. The sequenced sample was peripheral blood. The CDR3 nucleotides are TGCGCCAGCAGCAAGGACAGGGGCAATGAGCAGTTCTTC. It translates to CASSKDRGNEQFF.